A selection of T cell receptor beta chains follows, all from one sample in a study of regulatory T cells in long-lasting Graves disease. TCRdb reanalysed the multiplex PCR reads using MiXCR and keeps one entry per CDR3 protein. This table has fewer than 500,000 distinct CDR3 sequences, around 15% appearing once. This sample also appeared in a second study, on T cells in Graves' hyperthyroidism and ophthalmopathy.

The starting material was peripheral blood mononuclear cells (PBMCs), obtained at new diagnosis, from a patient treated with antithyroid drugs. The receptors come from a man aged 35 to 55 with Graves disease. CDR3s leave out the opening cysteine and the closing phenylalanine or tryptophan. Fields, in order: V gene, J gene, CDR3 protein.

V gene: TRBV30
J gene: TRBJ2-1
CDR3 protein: AWSAGQGYNEQF

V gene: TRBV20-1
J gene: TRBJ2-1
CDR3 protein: SARDRREGNEQF

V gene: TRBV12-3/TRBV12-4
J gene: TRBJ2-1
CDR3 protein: ASSLILAGVYNEQF

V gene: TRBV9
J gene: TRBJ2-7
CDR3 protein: ASSTGLAGVEQY

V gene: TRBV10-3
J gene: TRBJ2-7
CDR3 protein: AISGWDGPYEQY

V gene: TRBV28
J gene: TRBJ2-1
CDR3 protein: ASISGGPRYNEQF

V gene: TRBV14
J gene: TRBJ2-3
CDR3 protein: ASSQDSSGVRDTQY

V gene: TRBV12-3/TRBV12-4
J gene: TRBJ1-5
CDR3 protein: ASRGGRQPQH

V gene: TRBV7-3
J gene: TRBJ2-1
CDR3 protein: ASSLLSVSSYNEQF

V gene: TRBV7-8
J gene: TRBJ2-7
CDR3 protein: ASSSFYRGADYEQY

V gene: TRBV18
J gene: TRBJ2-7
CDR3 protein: ASSPLDILSEQY

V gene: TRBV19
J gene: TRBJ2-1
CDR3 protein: ASSITGQDVNEQF

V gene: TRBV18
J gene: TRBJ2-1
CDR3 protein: ASSPDGVGHEQF

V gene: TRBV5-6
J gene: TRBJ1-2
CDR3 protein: ASSLVTGLIYGYT

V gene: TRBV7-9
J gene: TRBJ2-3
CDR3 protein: ASSSSGTGGADTQY

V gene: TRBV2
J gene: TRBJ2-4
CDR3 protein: ASRWTARTKNIQY

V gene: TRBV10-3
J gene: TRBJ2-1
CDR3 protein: AISESNSGSRNEQF

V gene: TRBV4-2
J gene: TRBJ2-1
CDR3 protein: ASSPSWVAGAGNEQF

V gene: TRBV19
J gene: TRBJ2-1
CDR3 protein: ASSIEAGALLGGNEQF

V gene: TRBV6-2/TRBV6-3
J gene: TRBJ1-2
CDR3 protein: ASRSTGGRGYT

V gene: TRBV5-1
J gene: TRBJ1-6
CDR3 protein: ASSWGTNINPSSLH

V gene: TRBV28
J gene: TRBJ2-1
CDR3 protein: ASGTSGRSSEQF

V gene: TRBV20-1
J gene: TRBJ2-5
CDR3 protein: SATPPLARETQY

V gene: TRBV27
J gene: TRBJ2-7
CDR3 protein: ASRRQGGYEQY

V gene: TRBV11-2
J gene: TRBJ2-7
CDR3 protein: ASSPGFGLTSEEQY

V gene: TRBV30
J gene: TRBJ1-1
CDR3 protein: AWSEGRRTEAF

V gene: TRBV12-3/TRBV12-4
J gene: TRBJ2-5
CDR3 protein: ASRDLAHEQY

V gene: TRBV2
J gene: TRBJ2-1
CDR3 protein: ASSGDRNRNEQF

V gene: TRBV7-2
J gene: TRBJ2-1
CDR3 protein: ASSSPGLRTDEQF

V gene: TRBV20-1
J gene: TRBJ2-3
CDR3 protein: SALGWTSGTPDTQY

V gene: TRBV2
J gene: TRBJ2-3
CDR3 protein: ASSPGDTDTQY

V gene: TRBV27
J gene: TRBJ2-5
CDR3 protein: ASSLGLAGTLQETQY

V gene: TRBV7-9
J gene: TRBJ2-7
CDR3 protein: ASSNRGPDYEQY